This is a list of T cell receptor beta chains from one sample in a study of blood T cell repertoires in COVID-19. TCRdb's copy holds only in-frame clones and misses some; the assay was immunoSEQ multiplex PCR. The data show some 140,000 clones, 79% seen once. Material: peripheral blood. Receptor source: a man aged 60-69 years with acute or convalescent COVID-19. The conserved cysteine and the conserved F or W are not part of the CDR3 here. Fields, in order: J gene, V gene, CDR3 protein.

TRBJ1-6 TRBV6-6 ASSPLYNSPLH
TRBJ2-5 TRBV2 ASSSVGETQY
TRBJ1-4 TRBV5-1 ASSLVRGEKLF
TRBJ1-3 TRBV21-1 ASSFHRQDPENTIY
TRBJ2-2 TRBV18 ASSPRATGVTGELF
TRBJ2-1 TRBV11-1 ASSLAQTRYNEQF
TRBJ2-6 TRBV6-1 ASSEAEGSGANVLT
TRBJ1-1 TRBV3-1/TRBV3-2 ASTYRGKVNTEAF
TRBJ1-1 TRBV7-9 ASSSYRDRGTEAF
TRBJ1-2 TRBV6-1 ASSELALNYGYT
TRBJ2-1 TRBV28 ASSEDFSYNEQF
TRBJ1-1 TRBV28 ASTSGQPNTEAF
TRBJ1-1 TRBV6-2/TRBV6-3 ASSYELMNTEAF
TRBJ2-3 TRBV10-3 AISDISRRVSGTQY
TRBJ1-4 TRBV28 ASSYGTGGEKLF
TRBJ1-2 TRBV12-3/TRBV12-4 ASSRGLGYT
TRBJ1-2 TRBV29-1 SVLEGGIGYT
TRBJ2-3 TRBV7-8 ASSLALHGTDTQY
TRBJ1-2 TRBV7-9 ASSLATGSMLRGYT
TRBJ1-3 TRBV9 ASSGETIY
TRBJ2-5 TRBV4-3 ASSSGTSGFQETQY
TRBJ2-2 TRBV28 ASSSGQGNTGELF
TRBJ2-7 TRBV5-5 ASSLVDNPYEQY
TRBJ1-3 TRBV19 ASSSRMGQPFSGNTIY
TRBJ1-1 TRBV6-1 ASSEPRHMAEAF
TRBJ1-2 TRBV7-4 ASSLQAGISGYT
TRBJ2-5 TRBV5-1 ASKSSVAKETQY
TRBJ2-2 TRBV24-1 ATSDPREPTGELF
TRBJ2-1 TRBV27 ASSLGLALNEQF
TRBJ1-1 TRBV5-4 ASSLAGSTEAF
TRBJ2-3 TRBV4-3 ASSQDGFRTGDTQY
TRBJ1-2 TRBV3-1/TRBV3-2 ASSQFGTGVYGYT
TRBJ2-4 TRBV20-1 SASAPGLAGGLAKNIQY
TRBJ1-5 TRBV10-3 AISESVGGQPQH
TRBJ2-1 TRBV7-2 ASSVAVHNEQF
TRBJ2-2 TRBV29-1 SVGEGGELF
TRBJ2-7 TRBV14 ASSHRVSGRTYEQY
TRBJ2-5 TRBV5-4 ASTPLEMRRETQY
TRBJ2-5 TRBV12-1 ASSFARGAQETQY
TRBJ1-1 TRBV7-2 ASSSYRNTEAF
TRBJ2-1 TRBV15 ATSRDKLAGYNEQF
TRBJ2-3 TRBV5-1 ASSPLVAGSTDTQY
TRBJ1-5 TRBV7-2 ASSLGVREPQH
TRBJ2-1 TRBV5-1 ASSEGGNSYNEQF
TRBJ2-1 TRBV5-1 ASRMGLAANNEQF
TRBJ2-1 TRBV19 ASGDDLSYNEQF
TRBJ1-1 TRBV29-1 SGEENTEAF
TRBJ2-7 TRBV7-8 ASSLVVLSYEQY
TRBJ2-7 TRBV19 ASEDRAYEQY
TRBJ1-6 TRBV5-1 ASSLEQGDSPLH
TRBJ2-3 TRBV7-9 ASSLRRGRTDTQY
TRBJ1-2 TRBV6-6 ASSYSQMGDGYT
TRBJ1-1 TRBV5-1 ASSLGTVGPTTEAF
TRBJ1-2 TRBV30 AWSVGGTLYGYT